The clone carrying this TCR beta chain was detected a few times. Its antigen is unknown. Germline CDR1 is LNHDA and CDR2 is SQIVND (reference sequence). CDR3 length: 11 amino acids. V was trimmed by 4 bases and J by 8 bases, leaving 5 bases between them. This record belongs to a study of regulatory and conventional T cells in RAG deficiency. Here immunoSEQ multiplex PCR was the method, and the copy in TCRdb shows in-frame clones only, minus some. The sample lists tens of thousands of clones, around 91% occurring once. Findings and limits, study-wide: These Omenn syndrome Treg sorts may hold peripherally activated cells instead. Shannon entropy was markedly lower and Simpson indices higher in RAG-deficient patients than control T-cell subsets. Patient subsets had shorter CDR3s; Omenn Treg-Tconv overlap exceeded 85%.

This sample was also put to use in a study of regulatory T cells. As reported in that work: Amplification used 52 TRBV primers and 13 TRBJ primers. Regulatory T cells showed the strongest V-J pair restriction and V/J gene skewing among patient repertoires.

Sample: CD8+ T cells sorted from blood. The V call is TRBV19, the J call TRBJ1-4; unclear D gene. This clonotype was sampled from a human donor in good health. The CDR3 protein is CASSNLEKLFF. DNA of the CDR3: TGTGCCAGTAGTAATTTGGAAAAACTGTTTTTT.